These 18 T cell receptor beta chains originate from one sample sequenced in a study of blood T cell repertoires in COVID-19. Here immunoSEQ multiplex PCR was the method, and the copy in TCRdb shows in-frame clones only, minus some. The sample includes 150,000 to 160,000 clones, 65% to 90% of them seen just once. The sample taken for sequencing was peripheral blood. The receptors originated from an older woman with COVID-19, enrolled during active disease.

Details on this clone: Sequence at one end of the junction differs from germline and may be a read error. The V and J genes are TRBV27 and TRBJ2-1; D not resolved. This CDR3 region has 11 residues. The germline V gene encodes CDR1 MNHEY and CDR2 SMNVEV (reference sequence). The CDR3 here is CASSFYSEQFF. The CDR3 nucleotides are TGTGCCAGCAGTTTTTACAGTGAGCAGTTCTTC.

This clone was counted once. This chain links TRBV11-2 with TRBJ2-7; D possibly corresponds to TRBD2 (6 bases). CDR3 length equals 15 residues. The V end was cut by 1 base, the J end by 6 bases, with 16 bases between. Germline assignment: CDR1 SGHAT and CDR2 FQNNGV. This CDR3 reads CASSLGGLRVVEQYF. The CDR3, as DNA: TGTGCCAGCAGCTTAGGGGGACTCCGTGTAGTCGAGCAGTACTTC.

This clone has a handful of counts. The V and J genes are TRBV27 and TRBJ1-1, with no clear D. V was trimmed by 0 bases and J by 1 base, leaving 12 bases between them. CDR1 and CDR2 from the germline V gene are MNHEY and SMNVEV (reference sequence). The CDR3 length is 16 residues. The CDR3 here is CASSLSSAGKNTEAFF. In nucleotides, the CDR3 is TGTGCCAGCAGTTTATCGTCAGCAGGAAAGAACACTGAAGCTTTCTTT.

The chain links TRBV6-1 to TRBJ2-3; D is ambiguous. V dropped 2 bases and J dropped 4 bases, with 4 bases sitting between them. From germline, CDR1 is MNHNS and CDR2 SASEGT. The CDR3 extends over 12 amino acids. Written as DNA, the CDR3 is TGTGCCAGCAGTGAAATCTCAGATACGCAGTATTTT. Translation gives CASSEISDTQYF.

This chain connects TRBV7-8 to TRBJ1-6, with 8 positions matching TRBD1. V lost 5 bases, J lost 6 bases, and 6 bases stayed unmatched. Germline CDR1 and CDR2: SGHVS and FQNEAQ. The length of the CDR3 is 15 residues. CDR3 loop: CASSGQGGPNSPLHF. The CDR3 region has the DNA TGTGCCAGCAGCGGACAGGGAGGCCCTAATTCACCCCTCCACTTT.

J is TRBJ2-5 and V is TRBV11-2; the match to TRBD2 covers 8 bases. The length of the CDR3 is 15 residues. V lost 0 bases, J lost 5 bases, and 5 bases stayed unmatched. In germline, CDR1 is SGHAT, CDR2 FQNNGV. The CDR3 is CASSLDTGGGETQYF. The CDR3 coding sequence is TGTGCCAGCAGCTTAGATACGGGAGGGGGGGAGACCCAGTACTTC.

This rearrangement joins TRBV2 to TRBJ1-1, with D perhaps matching TRBD1 (5 bases). V lost 3 bases, J lost 3 bases, and 11 bases lay in between. The CDR3 extends over 14 amino acids. Germline loops: CDR1 SNHLY, CDR2 FYNNEI. CDR3 protein: CASSERQSYTEAFF. The CDR3 nucleotides are TGTGCCAGCAGTGAGAGACAGAGCTACACTGAAGCTTTCTTT.

The gene calls are TRBV14 and TRBJ1-4, with 7 positions matching TRBD1. Germline CDR1 SGHDN, CDR2 FVKESK. The CDR3 extends over 16 amino acids. V lost 3 bases, J lost 4 bases, and 8 bases stayed unmatched. The CDR3 loop reads CASSQRQGFDNEKLFF. The CDR3 DNA is TGTGCCAGCAGCCAGAGACAGGGTTTCGATAATGAAAAACTGTTTTTT.

This chain connects TRBV7-9 to TRBJ1-6; D is unclear. CDR3 length: 15 amino acids. V was cut by 0 bases and J by 10 bases, with 13 bases left in between. Germline values: CDR1 SEHNR, CDR2 FQNEAQ (reference sequence). This chain's CDR3 is CASSLASGYGSPLHF. CDR3 DNA sequence: TGTGCCAGCAGCTTAGCGTCGGGTTATGGATCACCCCTCCACTTT.

This clone came up once. This rearrangement joins TRBV5-6 to TRBJ2-5; 11 nucleotides align to TRBD2. CDR3 size: 12 residues. Trimming took 7 bases from V and 4 from J; bases not matched to a gene: 0. CDR1 SGHDT and CDR2 YYEEEE come from the germline V gene. For the CDR3, the DNA is TGTGCCAGCGGGACTAGCGGAGAGACCCAGTACTTC. Its translation is CASGTSGETQYF.

The chain joins TRBV19 to TRBJ1-4, with D possibly matching TRBD1 (5 bases). The CDR3 extends over 15 amino acids. V dropped 9 bases and J dropped 8 bases, with 22 bases sitting between them. Germline V gene lookup returns CDR1 LNHDA and CDR2 SQIVND (reference sequence). The CDR3 nucleotides read TGTGCCAGCACCGCCCCGGGGCGCCGGGGGGAAAAACTGTTTTTT. This sequence encodes CASTAPGRRGEKLFF. The complete variable domain, with remaining parts taken from reference TRBV19 and TRBJ1-4, reads DGGITQSPKYLFRKEGQNVTLSCEQNLNHDAMYWYRQDPGQGLRLIYYSQIVNDFQKGDIAEGYSVSREKKESFPLTVTSAQKNPTAFYLCASTAPGRRGEKLFFGSGTQLSVL.

The J gene is TRBJ1-6, the V gene TRBV7-6, with 9 positions matching TRBD1. Germline CDR1 is SGHVS and CDR2 is FNYEAQ. The CDR3 totals 18 residues. Trimming at V came to 4 bases and at J to 7 bases, leaving 14 bases not matched to a gene. The CDR3 protein is CASSSLNSGTGRNSPLHF. Written as DNA, the CDR3 is TGTGCCAGCAGCTCCCTTAACTCCGGGACAGGGCGGAATTCACCCCTCCACTTT.

The rearrangement links TRBV7-2 to TRBJ1-5, with 9 bases identical to TRBD1. CDR1 is SGHTA, CDR2 FQGNSA, per germline. Trimming at V came to 0 bases and at J to 4 bases, leaving 10 bases not matched to a gene. The CDR3 contains 18 residues. CDR3 residues: CASSLARWDRALNQPQHF. CDR3 DNA sequence: TGTGCCAGCAGCTTAGCAAGATGGGACAGGGCCCTAAATCAGCCCCAGCATTTT.

The V call is TRBV6-6, the J call TRBJ1-2; the D is unclear. Germline CDR1 MNHNY, CDR2 SVGAGI (reference sequence). The CDR3 is made up of 12 amino acids. The germline V and J ends were trimmed by 7 bases and 4 bases, with 10 bases remaining between them. This CDR3 reads CASTLNSYGYTF. DNA of the CDR3: TGTGCCAGCACCCTAAACAGCTATGGCTACACCTTC.

The rearrangement joins TRBV11-2 to TRBJ1-2; D is perhaps TRBD1 (5 bases). The CDR3 sequence is 15 residues long. V lost 0 bases to trimming and J lost 3 bases, with 11 bases between them. Per germline, CDR1 SGHAT and CDR2 FQNNGV. The CDR3 DNA is TGTGCCAGCAGCTTAGATCGGGGGGACCACTATGGCTACACCTTC. Translated, it gives CASSLDRGDHYGYTF. Based on the CDR3 plus reference TRBV11-2 and TRBJ1-2, the full variable domain is EAGVAQSPRYKIIEKRQSVAFWCNPISGHATLYWYQQILGQGPKLLIQFQNNGVVDDSQLPKDRFSAERLKGVDSTLKIQPAKLEDSAVYLCASSLDRGDHYGYTFGSGTRLTVV.

The V gene is TRBV7-8, the J gene TRBJ1-1; D uncertain. The CDR3 loop spans 13 amino acids. From germline, CDR1 is SGHVS and CDR2 FQNEAQ. Trimming took off 3 bases at V and 2 bases at J, with 7 bases between the two ends. CDR3 in amino acids: CASSFGGNTEAFF. CDR3 sequence (DNA): TGTGCCAGCAGCTTCGGCGGTAACACTGAAGCTTTCTTT.

This chain joins TRBV14 and TRBJ1-2; TRBD1 matches 8 bases. The V gene end was trimmed by 0 bases and the J gene end by 8 bases; junction bases not matched to a gene: 8. This CDR3 spans 15 amino acids. Germline V gene lookup returns CDR1 SGHDN and CDR2 FVKESK. The CDR3 sequence: CASSQDRRTGRGYTF. The CDR3 coding sequence is TGTGCCAGCAGCCAAGATCGGAGGACAGGGAGGGGCTACACCTTC.

The rearrangement links TRBV9 to TRBJ1-4; 9 bases are a match to TRBD1. The J segment lost 8 bases and the V segment lost 4 bases, leaving 6 bases of the junction unmatched. CDR3 length: 14 residues. Germline V gene sequence: CDR1 SGDLS, CDR2 YYNGEE. The DNA for the CDR3 is TGTGCCAGCAGCCTGGACAGGGGTGCCGAAAAACTGTTTTTT. This gives the protein CASSLDRGAEKLFF.